This T cell receptor (beta chain) was sequenced in a study of T cells expressing NK-cell markers. Whole-study context: Sorted CD3+CD56-NKG2C+, CD3+CD56+NKG2C- and CD3+CD56+NKG2C+ T cells were the source of the TCR beta repertoires. The eight sequenced donors comprised seven who were HCMV-seropositive and one who was seronegative.

Study-wide results and limits: In a handful of donors, these clonotypes also led the CD3+CD56-NKG2C+ fraction.

About this clonotype: The antigen is not known.

TCR beta cDNA was made by 5'RACE template switching with UMIs. TCRdb reprocessed the 5' RACE reads and keeps a single row for each CDR3 protein, giving no DNA. Its table records about 150,000 distinct CDR3 sequences. Germline V gives CDR1 ENHRY, CDR2 SYGVKD. CDR3 length: 13 residues. Input material: blood T cells: a sorted CD56 or NKG2C T cell subset, CD4+ or CD8+ T cells, or bulk PBMC T cells (not recorded which). The V call is TRBV10-3, the J call TRBJ2-1. The sequence was obtained from a man aged 18-75 years in good health. The CDR3 protein is CAIMGGPYNEQFF.